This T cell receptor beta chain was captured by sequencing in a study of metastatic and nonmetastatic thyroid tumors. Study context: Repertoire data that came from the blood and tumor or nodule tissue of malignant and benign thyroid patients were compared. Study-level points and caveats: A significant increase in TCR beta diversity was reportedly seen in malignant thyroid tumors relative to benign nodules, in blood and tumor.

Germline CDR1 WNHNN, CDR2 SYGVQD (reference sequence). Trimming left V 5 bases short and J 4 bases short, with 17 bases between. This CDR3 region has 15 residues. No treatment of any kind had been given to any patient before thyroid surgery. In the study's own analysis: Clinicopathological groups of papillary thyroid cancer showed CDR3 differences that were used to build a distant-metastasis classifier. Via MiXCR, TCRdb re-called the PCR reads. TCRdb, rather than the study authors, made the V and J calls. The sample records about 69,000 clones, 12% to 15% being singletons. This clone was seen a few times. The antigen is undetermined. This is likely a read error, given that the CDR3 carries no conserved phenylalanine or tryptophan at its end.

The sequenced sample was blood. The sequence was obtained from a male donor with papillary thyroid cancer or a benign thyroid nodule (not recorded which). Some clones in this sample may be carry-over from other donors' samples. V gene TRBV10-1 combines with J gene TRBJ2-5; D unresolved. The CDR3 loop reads CASSSGIVGIETQYS. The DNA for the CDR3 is TGCGCCAGCAGTTCCGGAATAGTAGGGATAGAGACCCAGTACTCC.